This T cell receptor (beta chain) derives from a study of T cells after yellow fever vaccination. Study findings and constraints: When the response was secondary, it was weaker but reached its peak faster, day 5 versus 15. Clonotypes found in both CD4 and CD8 compartments made up a small share.

This clonotype was seen repeatedly, ten times or more. What it recognizes is unknown. For TCR, cDNA came from 5'RACE template switching, which added a universal primer site and UMIs. MiXCR, run by TCRdb on the 5' RACE reads, gives a single entry per CDR3 protein. The table has a few hundred thousand distinct CDR3 sequences, 3% to 4.5% seen once. This CDR3 contains 16 residues. Germline V gene data show CDR1 as SGHTA and CDR2 as FQGNSA. V was clipped by 4 bases and J by 4 bases, with 14 bases between them. The genes are TRBV7-2 and TRBJ1-6, with a weak D call TRBD1 (6 bases). This specimen was PBMCs, taken 5 days after the yellow fever booster vaccination. The TCR sequence derives from a young man who received the YFV17D yellow fever vaccine. In DNA form, the CDR3 reads TGTGCCAGCAGCTCCCCGGGACAAATTTATAATTCACCCCTCCACTTT. Translation gives CASSSPGQIYNSPLHF.